The rows below give T cell receptor beta chains drawn from one sample of a study of blood T cell repertoires in COVID-19. Produced via immunoSEQ multiplex PCR; TCRdb's table is partial and in-frame only. The sample has over 200,000 clones; around 86% are singletons. Sample: PBMCs or T cells enriched from blood (not recorded which). These TCRs come from a man aged 18 to 35 who had recovered from COVID-19. Each CDR3 is given without its conserved first and last residue. Fields, in order: V gene, CDR3 protein.

>TRBV19
ASKGQGPEPNSPLH
>TRBV19
ASSPGLAGVGHGF
>TRBV11-2
ASSLARGGTEAF
>TRBV4-2
ASSQDQRQDYGYT
>TRBV18
ASSPGQVLTDTQY
>TRBV5-1
ASSLGQTPYNEQF
>TRBV9
ASSVSGWAGGTDTQY
>TRBV4-1
ASSQDYRLAGGEQF
>TRBV29-1
SVLGLRGYTEAF
>TRBV9
ASSVGLAGAYEQY
>TRBV28
ASSFPRVGGPPLH
>TRBV2
ASSARPGQGTGYT
>TRBV28
ASSYPGGETNYGYT
>TRBV14
ASSQESRTWVGTDTQY
>TRBV10-3
AISEPAYREQLPEAF